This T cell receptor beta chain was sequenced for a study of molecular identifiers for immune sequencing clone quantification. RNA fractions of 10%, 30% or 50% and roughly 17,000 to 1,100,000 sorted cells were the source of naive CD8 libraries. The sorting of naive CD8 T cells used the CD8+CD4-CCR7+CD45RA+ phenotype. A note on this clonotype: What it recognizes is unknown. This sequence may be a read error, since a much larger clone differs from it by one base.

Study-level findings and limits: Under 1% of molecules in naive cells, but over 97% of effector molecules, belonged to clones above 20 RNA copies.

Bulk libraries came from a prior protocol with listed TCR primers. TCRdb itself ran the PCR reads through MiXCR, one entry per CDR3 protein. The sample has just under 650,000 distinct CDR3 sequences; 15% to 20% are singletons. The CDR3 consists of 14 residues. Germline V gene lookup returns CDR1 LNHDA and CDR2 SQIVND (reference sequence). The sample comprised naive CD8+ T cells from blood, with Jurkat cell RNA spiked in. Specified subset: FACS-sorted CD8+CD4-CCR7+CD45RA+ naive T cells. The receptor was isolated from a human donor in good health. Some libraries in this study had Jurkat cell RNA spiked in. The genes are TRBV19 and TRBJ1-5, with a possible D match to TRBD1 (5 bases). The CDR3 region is CASSIPGGGQPRHF. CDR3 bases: TGTGCCAGTAGTATCCCCGGTGGGGGTCAGCCCCGGCATTTT.